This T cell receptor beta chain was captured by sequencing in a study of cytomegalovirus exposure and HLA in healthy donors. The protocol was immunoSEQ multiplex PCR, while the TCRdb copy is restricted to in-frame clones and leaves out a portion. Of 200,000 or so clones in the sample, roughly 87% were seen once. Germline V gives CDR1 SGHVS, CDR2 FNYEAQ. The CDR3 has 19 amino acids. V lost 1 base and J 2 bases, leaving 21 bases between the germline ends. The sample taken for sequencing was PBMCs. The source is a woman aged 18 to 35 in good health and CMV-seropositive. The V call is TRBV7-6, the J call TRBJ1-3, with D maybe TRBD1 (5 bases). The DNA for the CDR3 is TGTGCCAGCAGCTTAGTTCCTTCTCGATGGGGAGGGGCTGGAAACACCATATATTTT. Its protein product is CASSLVPSRWGGAGNTIYF.